This T cell receptor beta chain emerged from a study of somatic mutations in cytotoxic T cells in rheumatoid arthritis. Whole-study context: A roughly 32 ml EDTA sample of patient blood was drawn right after diagnosis, before any treatment.

Positive selection with magnetic beads achieved the isolation of CD4+ and CD8+ cells, followed by a flow cytometry check of purity. In regard to this clone: What it recognizes is unknown.

Only in-frame clones appear in the TCRdb table, and some are missing; sequencing was by immunoSEQ multiplex PCR. The repertoire holds 15,000 or so clones, with 65% to 80% as singletons. Germline V CDR1 and CDR2: MGHRA, YSYEKL. The V and J ends lost 0 bases and 3 bases respectively, with 5 bases between them. CDR3 length: 13 amino acids. Study-wide results and limits: Some patients, about an eighth of the roughly 65, had a largest CD8+ clone that exceeded 20% of CD8+ cells.

The genes are TRBV4-1 and TRBJ2-5, with D tentatively TRBD1 or TRBD2 (5 bases each). The origin of this receptor is an adult with rheumatoid arthritis. The sample consisted of CD8+ T cells sorted from blood. CDR3 protein: CASSQEGEETQYF. In DNA, the CDR3 is TGCGCCAGCAGCCAAGAGGGGGAAGAGACCCAGTACTTC.